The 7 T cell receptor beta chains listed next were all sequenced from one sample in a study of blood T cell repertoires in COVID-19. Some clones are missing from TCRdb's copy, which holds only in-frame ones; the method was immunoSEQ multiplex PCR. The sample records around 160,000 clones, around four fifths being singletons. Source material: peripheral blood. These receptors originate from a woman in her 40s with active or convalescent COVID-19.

CDR3: CASSVGLGRGLYNEQFF. DNA of the CDR3: TGTGCCAGCAGCGTTGGACTTGGGCGGGGTCTCTACAATGAGCAGTTCTTC. The rearrangement joins TRBV9 to TRBJ2-1; D perhaps matches TRBD2 (6 bases). From germline, CDR1 is SGDLS and CDR2 YYNGEE. This CDR3 spans 17 amino acids. Between the trimmed V and J ends, which lost 2 bases and 3 bases, there was a span of 18 bases.

The CDR3 bases are TGTGCCAGCTCCTTCGGGGGGGACACTGAAGCTTTCTTT. Translated: CASSFGGDTEAFF. The rearrangement joins TRBV18 to TRBJ1-1, with D perhaps TRBD1 (5 bases). The ends were cut back, 6 bases at V and 3 bases at J, with 11 bases in the middle. Per the germline V gene, CDR1 is KGHSH and CDR2 is LQKENI. This CDR3 spans 13 amino acids.

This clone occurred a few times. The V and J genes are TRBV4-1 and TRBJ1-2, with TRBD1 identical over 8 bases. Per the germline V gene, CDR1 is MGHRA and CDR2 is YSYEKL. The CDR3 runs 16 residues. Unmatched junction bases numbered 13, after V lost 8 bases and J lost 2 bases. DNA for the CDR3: TGCGCCAGCGAAAAGGAGACAGGGGCCCCAAACTATGGCTACACCTTC. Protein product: CASEKETGAPNYGYTF.

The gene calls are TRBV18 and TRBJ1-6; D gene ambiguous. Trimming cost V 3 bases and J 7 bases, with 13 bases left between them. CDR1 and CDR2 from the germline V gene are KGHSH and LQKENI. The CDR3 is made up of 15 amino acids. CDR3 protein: CASSPRRAGNSPLHF. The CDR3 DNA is TGTGCCAGCTCACCTCGTAGGGCGGGCAATTCACCCCTCCACTTT.

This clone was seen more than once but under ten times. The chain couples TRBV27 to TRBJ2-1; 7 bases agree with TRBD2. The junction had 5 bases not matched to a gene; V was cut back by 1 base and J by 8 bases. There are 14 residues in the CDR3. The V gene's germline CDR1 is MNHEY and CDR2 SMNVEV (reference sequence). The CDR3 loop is CASSLWSGNDEQFF. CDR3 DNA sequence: TGTGCCAGCAGTTTATGGAGCGGGAATGATGAGCAGTTCTTC.

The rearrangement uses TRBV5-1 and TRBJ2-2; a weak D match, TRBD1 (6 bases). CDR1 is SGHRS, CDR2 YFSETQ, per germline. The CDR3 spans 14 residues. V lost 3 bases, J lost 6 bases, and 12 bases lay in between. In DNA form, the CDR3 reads TGCGCCAGCAGCTCCTACAGGGTAGCCGGGGAGCTGTTTTTT. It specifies CASSSYRVAGELFF.

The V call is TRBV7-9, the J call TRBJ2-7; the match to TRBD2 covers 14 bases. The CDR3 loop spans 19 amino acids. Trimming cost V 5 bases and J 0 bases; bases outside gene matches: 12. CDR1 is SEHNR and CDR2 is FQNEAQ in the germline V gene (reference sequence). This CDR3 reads CASSPGLAGDLRISYEQYF. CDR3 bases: TGTGCCAGCAGCCCGGGACTAGCGGGGGATCTAAGGATCTCCTACGAGCAGTACTTC.